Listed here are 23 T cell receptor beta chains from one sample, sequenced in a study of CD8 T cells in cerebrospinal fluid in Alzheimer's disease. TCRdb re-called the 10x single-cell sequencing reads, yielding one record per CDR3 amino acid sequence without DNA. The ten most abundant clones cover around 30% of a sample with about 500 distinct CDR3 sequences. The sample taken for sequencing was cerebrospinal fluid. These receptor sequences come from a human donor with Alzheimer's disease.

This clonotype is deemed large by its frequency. The CDR3 sequence: CASSLIRGGTEAFF. The V gene is TRBV3-1, the J gene TRBJ1-1. From germline, CDR1 is LGHDT and CDR2 YNNKEL (reference sequence). This CDR3 spans 14 amino acids.

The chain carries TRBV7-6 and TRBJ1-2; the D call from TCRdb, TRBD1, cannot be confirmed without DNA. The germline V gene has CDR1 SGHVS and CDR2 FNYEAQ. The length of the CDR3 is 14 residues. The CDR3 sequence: CASSPKTGLQGYTF.

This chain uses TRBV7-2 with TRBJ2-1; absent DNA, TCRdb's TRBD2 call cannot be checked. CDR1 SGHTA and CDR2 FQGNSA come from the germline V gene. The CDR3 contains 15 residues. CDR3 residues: CASTLGSGAYNEQFF.

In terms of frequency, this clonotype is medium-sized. CDR3 residues: CASSVRQESPLHF. The J gene is TRBJ1-6, the V gene TRBV19. The CDR3 spans 13 residues. Germline assignment: CDR1 LNHDA and CDR2 SQIVND (reference sequence).

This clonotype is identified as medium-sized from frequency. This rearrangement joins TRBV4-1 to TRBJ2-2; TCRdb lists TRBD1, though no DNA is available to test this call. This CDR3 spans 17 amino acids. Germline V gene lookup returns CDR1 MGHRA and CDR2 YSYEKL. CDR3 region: CASSLATGTTNTGELFF.

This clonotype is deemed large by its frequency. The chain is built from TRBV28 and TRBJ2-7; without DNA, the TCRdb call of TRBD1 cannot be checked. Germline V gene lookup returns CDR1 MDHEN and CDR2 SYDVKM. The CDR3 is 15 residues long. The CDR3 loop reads CASSSWSGRGDEQYF.

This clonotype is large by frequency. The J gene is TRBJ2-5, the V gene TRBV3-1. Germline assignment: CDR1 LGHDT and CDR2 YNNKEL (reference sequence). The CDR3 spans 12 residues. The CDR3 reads CASSQEAETQYF.

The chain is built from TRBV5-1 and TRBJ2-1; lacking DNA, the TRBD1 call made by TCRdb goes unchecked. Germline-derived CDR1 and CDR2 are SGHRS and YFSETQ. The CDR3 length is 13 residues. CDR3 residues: CASSAGAEDEQFF.

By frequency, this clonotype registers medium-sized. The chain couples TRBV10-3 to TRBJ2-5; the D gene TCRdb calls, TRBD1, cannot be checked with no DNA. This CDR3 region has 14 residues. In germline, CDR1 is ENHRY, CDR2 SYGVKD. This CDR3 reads CAISERGAQETQYF.

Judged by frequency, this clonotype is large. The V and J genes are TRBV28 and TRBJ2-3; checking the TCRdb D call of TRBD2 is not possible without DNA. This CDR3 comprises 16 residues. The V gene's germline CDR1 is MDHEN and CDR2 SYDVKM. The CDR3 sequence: CASSLVGRGPTDTQYF.

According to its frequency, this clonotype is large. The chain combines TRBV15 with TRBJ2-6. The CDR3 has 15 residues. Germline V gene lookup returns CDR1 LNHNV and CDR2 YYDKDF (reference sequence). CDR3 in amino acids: CATSPRISGANVLTF.

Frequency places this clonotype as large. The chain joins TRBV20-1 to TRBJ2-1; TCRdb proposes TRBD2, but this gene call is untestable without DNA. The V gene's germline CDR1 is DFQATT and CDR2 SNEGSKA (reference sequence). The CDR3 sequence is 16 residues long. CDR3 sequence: CSARLAGGPDYNEQFF.

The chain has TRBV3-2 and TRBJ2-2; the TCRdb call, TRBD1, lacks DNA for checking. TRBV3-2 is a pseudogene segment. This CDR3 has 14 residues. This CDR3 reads CAAHGTGHTGELFF.

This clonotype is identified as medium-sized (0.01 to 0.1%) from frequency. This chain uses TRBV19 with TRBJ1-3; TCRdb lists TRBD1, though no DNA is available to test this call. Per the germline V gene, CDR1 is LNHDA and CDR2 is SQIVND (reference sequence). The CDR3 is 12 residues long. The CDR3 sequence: CASSTGGNTIYF.

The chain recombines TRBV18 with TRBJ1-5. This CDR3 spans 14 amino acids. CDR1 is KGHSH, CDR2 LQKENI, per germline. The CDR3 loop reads CASSPTGYYQPQHF.

The CDR3 is CASSQTSEGDTEAFF. The chain recombines TRBV18 with TRBJ1-1. CDR1 is KGHSH, CDR2 LQKENI, per germline. The CDR3 totals 15 residues.

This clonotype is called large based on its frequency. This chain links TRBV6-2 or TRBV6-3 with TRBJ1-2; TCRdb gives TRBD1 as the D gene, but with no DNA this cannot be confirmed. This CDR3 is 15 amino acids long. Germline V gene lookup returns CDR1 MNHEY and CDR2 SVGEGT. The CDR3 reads CASTQRGPGPYGYTF.

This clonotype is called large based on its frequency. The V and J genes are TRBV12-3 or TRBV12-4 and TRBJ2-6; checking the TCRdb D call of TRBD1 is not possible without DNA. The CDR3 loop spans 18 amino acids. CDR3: CASSSRTGRFTGANVLTF.

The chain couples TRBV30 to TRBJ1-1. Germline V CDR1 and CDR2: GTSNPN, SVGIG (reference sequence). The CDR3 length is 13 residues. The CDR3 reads CVWSVLGMAEAFF.

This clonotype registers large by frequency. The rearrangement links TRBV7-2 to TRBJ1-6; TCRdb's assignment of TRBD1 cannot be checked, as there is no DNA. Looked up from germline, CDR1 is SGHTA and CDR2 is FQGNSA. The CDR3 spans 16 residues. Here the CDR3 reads CASSLSRTASNSPLHF.

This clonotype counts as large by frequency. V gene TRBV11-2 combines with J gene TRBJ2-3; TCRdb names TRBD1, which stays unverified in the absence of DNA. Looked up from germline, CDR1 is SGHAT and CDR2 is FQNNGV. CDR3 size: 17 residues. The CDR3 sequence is CASSLEAGTVTADTQYF. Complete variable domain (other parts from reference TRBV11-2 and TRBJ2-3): EAGVAQSPRYKIIEKRQSVAFWCNPISGHATLYWYQQILGQGPKLLIQFQNNGVVDDSQLPKDRFSAERLKGVDSTLKIQPAKLEDSAVYLCASSLEAGTVTADTQYFGPGTRLTVL.

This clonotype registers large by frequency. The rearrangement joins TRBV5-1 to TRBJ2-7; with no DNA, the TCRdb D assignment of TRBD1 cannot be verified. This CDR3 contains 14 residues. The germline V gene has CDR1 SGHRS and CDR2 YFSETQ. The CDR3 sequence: CASRGGSYSYEQYF. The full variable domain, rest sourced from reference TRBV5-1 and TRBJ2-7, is KAGVTQTPRYLIKTRGQQVTLSCSPISGHRSVSWYQQTPGQGLQFLFEYFSETQRNKGNFPGRFSGRQFSNSRSEMNVSTLELGDSALYLCASRGGSYSYEQYFGPGTRLTVT.

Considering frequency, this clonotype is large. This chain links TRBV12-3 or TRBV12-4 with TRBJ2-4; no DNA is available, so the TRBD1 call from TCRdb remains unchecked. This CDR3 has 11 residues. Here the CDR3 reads CASTRGNIQYF.